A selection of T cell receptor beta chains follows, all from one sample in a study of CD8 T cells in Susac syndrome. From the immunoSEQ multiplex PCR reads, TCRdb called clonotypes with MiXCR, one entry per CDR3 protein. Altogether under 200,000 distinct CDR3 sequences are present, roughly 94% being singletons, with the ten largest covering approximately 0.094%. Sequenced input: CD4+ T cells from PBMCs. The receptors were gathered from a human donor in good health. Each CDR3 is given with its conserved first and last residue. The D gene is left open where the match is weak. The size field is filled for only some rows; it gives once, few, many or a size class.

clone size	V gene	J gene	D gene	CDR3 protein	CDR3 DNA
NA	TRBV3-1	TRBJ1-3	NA	CASSQGGNTIYF	TGTGCCAGCAGCCAAGGCGGAAACACCATATATTTT
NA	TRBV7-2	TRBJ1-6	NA	CASRQGVALHF	TGTGCCAGCAGACAGGGTGTAGCCCTCCACTTT
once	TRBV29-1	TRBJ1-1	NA	CSVEEGRGGTEAFF	TGCAGCGTTGAAGAGGGGCGGGGTGGCACTGAAGCTTTCTTT
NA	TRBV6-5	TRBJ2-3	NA	CASRGDLATTDTQYF	TGTGCCAGCAGGGGGGACCTAGCGACCACAGATACGCAGTATTTT
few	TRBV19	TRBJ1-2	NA	CASSLQGPYGYTF	TGTGCCAGTAGCCTACAAGGACCTTATGGCTACACCTTC
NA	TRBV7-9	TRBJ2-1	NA	CASSLSTGRRYNEQFF	TGTGCCAGCAGCTTGTCGACAGGAAGACGTTACAATGAGCAGTTCTTC
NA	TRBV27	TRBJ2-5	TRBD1	CASSPGGNQETQYF	TGTGCCAGCAGTCCAGGGGGAAACCAAGAGACCCAGTACTTC
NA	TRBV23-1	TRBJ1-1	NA	CASSQSCRAPEAFF	TGCGCCAGCAGTCAATCATGTAGGGCCCCTGAAGCTTTCTTT
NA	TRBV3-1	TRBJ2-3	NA	CASSLPGTKGDTQYF	TGTGCCAGCAGCCTACCGGGGACCAAAGGGGATACGCAGTATTTT
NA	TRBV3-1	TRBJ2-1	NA	CASSRSGETGYNEQFF	TGTGCCAGCAGCCGATCGGGGGAGACAGGGTACAATGAGCAGTTCTTC
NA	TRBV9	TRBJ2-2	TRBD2	CASSVLAGGRLNTGELFF	TGTGCCAGCAGCGTCCTAGCGGGGGGGCGATTGAACACCGGGGAGCTGTTTTTT
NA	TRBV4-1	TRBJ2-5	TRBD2	CASSQDDGLAGAETQYF	TGCGCCAGCAGCCAAGATGACGGGCTAGCGGGAGCTGAGACCCAGTACTTC
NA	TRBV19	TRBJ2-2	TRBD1	CASSTITGADTGELFF	TGTGCCAGTAGTACAATTACAGGGGCCGACACCGGGGAGCTGTTTTTT
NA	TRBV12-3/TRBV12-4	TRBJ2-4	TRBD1	CASTENRGPAKNIQYF	TGTGCCAGCACAGAGAACAGGGGGCCGGCCAAAAACATTCAGTACTTC
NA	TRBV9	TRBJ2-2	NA	CASSVYPGPNTGELFF	TGTGCCAGCAGCGTATACCCCGGGCCGAACACCGGGGAGCTGTTTTTT
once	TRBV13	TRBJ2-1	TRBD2	CASSLGFREALHNEQFF	TGTGCCAGCAGCTTAGGGTTTCGGGAGGCCCTCCATAATGAGCAGTTCTTC
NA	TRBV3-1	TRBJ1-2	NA	CASSGTLTYGYTF	TGTGCCAGCAGCGGTACACTAACCTATGGCTACACCTTC
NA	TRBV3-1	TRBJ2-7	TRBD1	CASSQGDRGSMYF	TGTGCCAGCAGCCAAGGGGACAGGGGATCCATGTACTTC
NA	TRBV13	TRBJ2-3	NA	CASSRYTDTQYF	TGTGCCAGCAGCCGATACACAGATACGCAGTATTTT
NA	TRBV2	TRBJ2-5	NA	CASSAPEETQYF	TGTGCCAGCAGTGCCCCGGAAGAGACCCAGTACTTC
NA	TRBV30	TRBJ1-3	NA	CAWRPRGRDTIYF	TGTGCCTGGAGACCGCGGGGGAGAGACACCATATATTTT
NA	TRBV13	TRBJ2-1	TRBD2	CASSRLLANNEQFF	TGTGCCAGCAGCCGCTTACTAGCGAACAATGAGCAGTTCTTC
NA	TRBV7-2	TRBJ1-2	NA	CASSRDVEGGFVSGYTF	TGTGCCAGCAGCCGAGACGTCGAGGGAGGTTTTGTTAGTGGCTACACCTTC
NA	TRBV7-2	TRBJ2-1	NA	CASSFGQELNEQFF	TGTGCCAGCAGCTTCGGGCAGGAGCTCAATGAGCAGTTCTTC
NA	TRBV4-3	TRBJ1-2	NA	CASSQERGSGYTF	TGCGCCAGCAGCCAAGAACGGGGCAGTGGCTACACCTTC
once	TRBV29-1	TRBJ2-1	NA	CSVVRGRTFGQFF	TGCAGCGTCGTCCGGGGTCGCACTTTCGGGCAGTTCTTC
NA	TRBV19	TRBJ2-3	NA	CASSIMATDTQYF	TGTGCCAGTAGTATTATGGCCACAGATACGCAGTATTTT
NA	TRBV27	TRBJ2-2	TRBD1	CASTRDRDTGELFF	TGTGCCAGCACACGGGACAGGGACACCGGGGAGCTGTTTTTT
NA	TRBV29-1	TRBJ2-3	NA	CSVESADTQYF	TGCAGCGTTGAGTCGGCAGATACGCAGTATTTT
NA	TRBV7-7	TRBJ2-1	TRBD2	CASSPGLAEEQFF	TGTGCTAGCAGCCCGGGACTAGCAGAGGAGCAGTTCTTC
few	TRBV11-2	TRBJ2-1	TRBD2	CASSFPRRLAGGYNEQFF	TGTGCCAGCAGCTTCCCTAGGCGACTAGCGGGAGGGTACAATGAGCAGTTCTTC
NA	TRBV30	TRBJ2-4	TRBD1	CAWSSPIGTVKNIQYF	TGTGCCTGGAGCAGCCCTATCGGGACAGTCAAAAACATTCAGTACTTC
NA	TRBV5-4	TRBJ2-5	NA	CASSPVTGILQETQYF	TGTGCCAGCAGCCCGGTGACAGGCATACTCCAAGAGACCCAGTACTTC
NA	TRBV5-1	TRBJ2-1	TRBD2	CASSLAGLYEQFF	TGCGCCAGCAGTTTAGCGGGGTTGTATGAGCAGTTCTTC
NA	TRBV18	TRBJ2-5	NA	CASSPGTQETQYF	TGTGCCAGCTCGCCCGGGACACAAGAGACCCAGTACTTC
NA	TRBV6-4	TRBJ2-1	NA	CASSDEGGWGINEQFF	TGTGCCAGCAGTGACGAAGGGGGTTGGGGGATCAATGAGCAGTTCTTC
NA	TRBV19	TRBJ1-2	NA	CASSTGPSYGYTF	TGTGCCAGTAGTACTGGACCGTCCTATGGCTACACCTTC
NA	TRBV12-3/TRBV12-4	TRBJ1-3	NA	CASSFDSLGSGNTIYF	TGTGCCAGCAGTTTCGACAGCCTAGGCTCTGGAAACACCATATATTTT
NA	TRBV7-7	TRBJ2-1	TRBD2	CASSLELAGVEQFF	TGTGCTAGCAGCTTAGAGCTAGCGGGAGTGGAGCAGTTCTTC
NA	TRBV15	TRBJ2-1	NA	CATSSDSGVSSYNEQFF	TGTGCCACCAGCAGCGATTCAGGGGTTAGCTCCTACAATGAGCAGTTCTTC
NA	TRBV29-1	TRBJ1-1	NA	CSVGTPGGIAFF	TGCAGCGTTGGGACTCCGGGGGGAATAGCTTTCTTT
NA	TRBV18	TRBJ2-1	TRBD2	CASSPTGLAGGNEQFF	TGTGCCAGCTCACCAACGGGACTAGCGGGAGGCAATGAGCAGTTCTTC